The clone carrying this T cell receptor (beta chain) was found a few times. Its target is unknown. This entry comes from a study of T cell responses to AZD1222 COVID-19 vaccine. The CDR3 totals 12 residues. Germline V gives CDR1 SGHRS, CDR2 YFSETQ. Trimming cost V 5 bases and J 6 bases, with 11 bases left between them. Study-level findings and limits: Once two AZD1222 doses were given, Spike-specific TCR breadth and depth went up.

Data came from immunoSEQ multiplex PCR; TCRdb stores just in-frame clones and leaves some out. Found here are 100,000 to 150,000 clones, roughly nine tenths of them singletons; the top ten hold 25% to 30%. The TCR comes from an adult in good health. The gene calls are TRBV5-1 and TRBJ1-2; the D gene is possibly TRBD1 (5 bases). This sample comprised peripheral blood, obtained on day 0 of AZD1222 vaccination. The CDR3 nucleotides are TGCGCCAGCAGACGGGGGGAGAATGGCTACACCTTC. This codes for CASRRGENGYTF.